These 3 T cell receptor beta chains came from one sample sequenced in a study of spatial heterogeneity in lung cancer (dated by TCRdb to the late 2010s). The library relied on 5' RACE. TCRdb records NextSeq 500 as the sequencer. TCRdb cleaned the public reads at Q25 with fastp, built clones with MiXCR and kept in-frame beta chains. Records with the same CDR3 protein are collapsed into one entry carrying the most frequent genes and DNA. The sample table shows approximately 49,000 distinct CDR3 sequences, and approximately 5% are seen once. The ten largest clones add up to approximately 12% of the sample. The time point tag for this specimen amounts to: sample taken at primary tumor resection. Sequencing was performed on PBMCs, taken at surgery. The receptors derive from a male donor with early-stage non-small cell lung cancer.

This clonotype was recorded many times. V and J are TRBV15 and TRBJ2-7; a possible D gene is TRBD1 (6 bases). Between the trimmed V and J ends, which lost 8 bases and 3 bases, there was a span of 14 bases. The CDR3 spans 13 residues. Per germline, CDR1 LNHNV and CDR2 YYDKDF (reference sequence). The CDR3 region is CATGAGVDYEQYF. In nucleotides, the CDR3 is TGTGCCACCGGTGCAGGGGTAGACTACGAGCAGTACTTC.

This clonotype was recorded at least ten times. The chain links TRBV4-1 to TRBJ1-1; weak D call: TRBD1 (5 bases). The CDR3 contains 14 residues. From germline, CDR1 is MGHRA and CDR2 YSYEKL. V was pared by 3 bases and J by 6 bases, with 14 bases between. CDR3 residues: CASSHPPSGSEAFF. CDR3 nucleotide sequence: TGCGCCAGCAGCCACCCCCCGTCAGGGTCTGAAGCTTTCTTT.

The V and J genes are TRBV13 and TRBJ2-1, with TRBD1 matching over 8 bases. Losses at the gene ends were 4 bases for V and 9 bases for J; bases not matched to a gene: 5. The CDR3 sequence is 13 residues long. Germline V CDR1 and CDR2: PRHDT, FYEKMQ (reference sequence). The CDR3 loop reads CASSSGQAGEQFF. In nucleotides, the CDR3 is TGTGCCAGCAGCTCGGGACAGGCGGGTGAGCAGTTCTTC.